This T cell receptor (beta chain) appears in the sequencing data of a study of blood T cell repertoires in COVID-19. Study-level background: The United States, Italy and Spain were the sources of the acute and convalescent COVID-19 samples.

Per the study methods: Amplification of reference gene primers provided the estimated nucleated cell counts. The repertoire was sequenced with immunoSEQ multiplex PCR; TCRdb's copy has only in-frame clones and lacks some. V, J and clone size derive from that table, while D and trimming were established from the DNA sequence. The table has 300,000 to 400,000 clones, roughly 86% seen once; the top ten hold about 2.5%. It was during active infection that Seattle patients were enrolled and then longitudinally followed. The clonotype originates from a woman aged 55-69 years with COVID-19, enrolled during active disease. Sequencing was done on a sample of peripheral blood.

Written as DNA, the CDR3 is TGTGCCAGCTCACCTGACGGGAGCTCCTATAATTCACCCCTCCACTTT. It codes for CASSPDGSSYNSPLHF. The chain uses TRBV18 and TRBJ1-6; D gene uncertain. This CDR3 has 16 residues. Between the trimmed V and J ends, which lost 3 bases and 0 bases, there was a span of 9 bases. Germline CDR1 KGHSH, CDR2 LQKENI.